These 27 T cell receptor beta chains share one sample of origin, sequenced in a study of blood T cell repertoires in COVID-19. Here immunoSEQ multiplex PCR was the method, and the copy in TCRdb shows in-frame clones only, minus some. This table holds approximately 40,000 clones, around 92% found once. Specimen: peripheral blood. The receptors originated from an elderly woman with acute or convalescent COVID-19.

The chain has TRBV30 and TRBJ2-3, with TRBD2 matching over 11 bases. V was pared by 5 bases and J by 0 bases, with 7 bases of the junction left unmatched. CDR3 length equals 16 residues. Germline V gene lookup returns CDR1 GTSNPN and CDR2 SVGIG (reference sequence). The CDR3 here is CAWGTSGTTSTDTQYF. Written as DNA, the CDR3 is TGTGCCTGGGGGACTAGCGGAACAACTAGCACAGATACGCAGTATTTT.

V gene TRBV4-2 combines with J gene TRBJ2-2; D unresolved. The CDR3 extends over 14 amino acids. Germline loops: CDR1 LGHNA, CDR2 YNFKEQ. Trimming shortened V by 1 base and J by 4 bases, and 7 bases separated the two germline ends. CDR3 sequence reads: CASSQVPGTGELFF. CDR3 DNA: TGTGCCAGCAGCCAAGTCCCGGGCACCGGGGAGCTGTTTTTT.

This clone was picked up one time. The chain recombines TRBV7-3 with TRBJ2-3; the D gene is possibly TRBD2 (5 bases). V was shortened by 4 bases and J by 2 bases, with 10 bases between the two germline ends. The germline V gene encodes CDR1 SGHTA and CDR2 FQGTGA. The CDR3 has 14 residues. The CDR3, as DNA: TGTGCCAGCAGCTCTGGACTTCCCACAGATACGCAGTATTTT. Translating gives CASSSGLPTDTQYF.

This clone was seen only a few times. The genes are TRBV7-3 and TRBJ1-1; no clear D gene. Trimming removed 0 bases at V and 6 bases at J, with 8 bases between. Germline lookup yields CDR1 SGHTA and CDR2 FQGTGA. The CDR3 length is 13 residues. The CDR3 protein is CASSLTLGAEAFF. DNA for the CDR3: TGTGCCAGCAGCTTAACCCTAGGCGCTGAAGCTTTCTTT.

V gene TRBV10-3 combines with J gene TRBJ1-5; 7 bases agree with TRBD1. V lost 3 bases, J lost 4 bases, and 3 bases stayed unmatched. The CDR3 extends over 14 amino acids. CDR1 and CDR2 from the germline V gene are ENHRY and SYGVKD. The CDR3 sequence: CAISETGVNQPQHF. As DNA, the CDR3 is TGTGCCATCAGTGAAACAGGGGTAAATCAGCCCCAGCATTTT.

The gene calls are TRBV19 and TRBJ1-1, with D hard to call. This CDR3 is 14 amino acids long. The ends were cut back, 5 bases at V and 2 bases at J, with 12 bases in the middle. Germline CDR1 and CDR2: LNHDA and SQIVND (reference sequence). DNA of the CDR3: TGTGCCAGTAGTGCGGGTGGTCGTAACACTGAAGCTTTCTTT. It translates to CASSAGGRNTEAFF.

The rearrangement joins TRBV5-4 to TRBJ2-7; 8 positions match TRBD1. CDR3 size: 15 residues. Germline V gene sequence: CDR1 SGHNT, CDR2 YYREEE (reference sequence). The J segment lost 6 bases and the V segment lost 4 bases, leaving 12 bases of the junction unmatched. The CDR3 loop is CASSPWTGSLGEQYF. Here the CDR3 DNA reads TGTGCCAGCAGCCCTTGGACAGGGAGTTTGGGCGAGCAGTACTTC.

The genes are TRBV7-2 and TRBJ1-6, with D uncertain. Trimming shortened V by 2 bases and J by 8 bases, and 13 bases separated the two germline ends. CDR1 is SGHTA, CDR2 FQGNSA, per germline. The CDR3 covers 15 residues. The DNA of the CDR3 is TGTGCCAGCAGCTTAATAGGGCTCGGGGATTCACCCCTCCACTTT. As protein: CASSLIGLGDSPLHF.

The V gene is TRBV7-2, the J gene TRBJ2-3; TRBD2 is a possible D gene (6 bases). V lost 1 base, J lost 2 bases, and 10 bases lay in between. CDR1 is SGHTA, CDR2 FQGNSA, per germline. CDR3 size: 15 residues. CDR3 coding DNA: TGTGCCAGCAGCTTAGTTCGCGGGGCCACAGATACGCAGTATTTT. It is translated as CASSLVRGATDTQYF.

There are a few counts of this clone. This chain uses TRBV2 with TRBJ1-1, with D unclear. The germline V gene encodes CDR1 SNHLY and CDR2 FYNNEI. Between the trimmed V and J ends, which lost 7 bases and 1 base, there was a span of 10 bases. The CDR3 has 13 amino acids. For the CDR3, the DNA is TGTGCCAGCAAAGTGGTCGGGAACACTGAAGCTTTCTTT. Translation gives CASKVVGNTEAFF.

The genes are TRBV5-1 and TRBJ2-3; 12 bases match TRBD2. The V gene's germline CDR1 is SGHRS and CDR2 YFSETQ. Losses at the gene ends were 1 base for V and 4 bases for J; bases not matched to a gene: 4. This CDR3 has 16 amino acids. The CDR3 nucleotides are TGCGCCAGCAGCTTGACTAGCGGGGGGCCCCCAGATACGCAGTATTTT. It encodes CASSLTSGGPPDTQYF.

The chain couples TRBV3-1 (or the pseudogene TRBV3-2) to TRBJ2-1; D may be TRBD1 (8 bases). CDR3 size: 15 residues. Trimming left V 4 bases short and J 4 bases short, with 14 bases between. Germline CDR1 reads LGHDT; CDR2 reads YNNKEL (reference sequence). Written as DNA, the CDR3 is TGTGCCAGCAGCCGTTTACAGGGGGGGTACAATGAGCAGTTCTTC. Amino acids: CASSRLQGGYNEQFF.

The chain couples TRBV10-3 to TRBJ1-5; D is unclear. Germline V gene sequence: CDR1 ENHRY, CDR2 SYGVKD. The CDR3 is 15 residues long. The V gene lost 3 bases and the J gene lost 2 bases, with 11 bases spanning the gap. This chain's CDR3 is CAISERGLGNQPQHF. CDR3 coding DNA: TGTGCCATCAGTGAACGAGGACTGGGCAATCAGCCCCAGCATTTT.

The chain couples TRBV5-5 to TRBJ2-7, with D uncertain. This CDR3 is 11 amino acids long. CDR1 and CDR2 (germline): SGHKS, YYEKEE (reference sequence). Trimming shortened V by 3 bases and J by 4 bases, and 5 bases separated the two germline ends. The DNA of the CDR3 is TGTGCCAGCAGCTACGGTTACGAGCAGTACTTC. Translating gives CASSYGYEQYF.

The genes are TRBV5-1 and TRBJ2-3, with 7 bases lining up with TRBD2. The germline V gene encodes CDR1 SGHRS and CDR2 YFSETQ. The CDR3 sequence is 16 residues long. Losses at the gene ends were 0 bases for V and 1 base for J; bases not matched to a gene: 5. CDR3 amino acids: CASSLDRGDRTDTQYF. The DNA of the CDR3 is TGCGCCAGCAGCTTGGATCGGGGGGACCGCACAGATACGCAGTATTTT.

This clone was seen just once. The CDR3 DNA reads as TGTGCCAGCAGCCACCGCGGGGGGGTTGACGCTTTCTTT. It encodes CASSHRGGVDAFF. The rearrangement links TRBV3-1 (or the pseudogene TRBV3-2) to TRBJ1-1; a weak D match, TRBD1 (5 bases). The germline CDR1 and CDR2 sequences are LGHDT and YNNKEL (reference sequence). This CDR3 spans 13 amino acids. V lost 3 bases, J lost 11 bases, and 16 bases lay in between.

The chain uses TRBV6-5 and TRBJ1-2, with a tentative D call TRBD1 (5 bases). V was clipped by 0 bases and J by 2 bases, with 13 bases between them. The germline V gene encodes CDR1 MNHEY and CDR2 SVGAGI. The CDR3 totals 16 residues. CDR3 protein: CASSYSGEGGNYGYTF. The DNA for the CDR3 is TGTGCCAGCAGTTACTCGGGGGAAGGAGGGAACTATGGCTACACCTTC.

The chain links TRBV5-4 to TRBJ2-1; no clear D. The CDR3 loop spans 13 amino acids. Looked up from germline, CDR1 is SGHNT and CDR2 is YYREEE (reference sequence). Between the trimmed V and J ends, which lost 4 bases and 6 bases, there was a span of 11 bases. Here the CDR3 reads CASSLAPSNEQFF. In DNA, the CDR3 is TGTGCCAGCAGCCTGGCACCTAGCAATGAGCAGTTCTTC.

The V call is TRBV19, the J call TRBJ2-3; a weak D match, TRBD1 (5 bases). Germline-derived CDR1 and CDR2 are LNHDA and SQIVND (reference sequence). The V and J ends lost 0 bases and 7 bases respectively, with 11 bases between them. This CDR3 has 14 amino acids. The CDR3 sequence: CASSIDTGKNTQYF. The CDR3 DNA reads as TGTGCCAGTAGTATAGATACAGGCAAAAATACGCAGTATTTT.

This chain joins TRBV6-5 and TRBJ1-5; TRBD1 matches at 7 bases. V lost 8 bases, J lost 0 bases, and 7 bases stayed unmatched. There are 15 residues in the CDR3. Germline CDR1 reads MNHEY; CDR2 reads SVGAGI. The DNA of the CDR3 is TGTGCCAGCGGGGGACAGACTTATAGCAATCAGCCCCAGCATTTT. As protein: CASGGQTYSNQPQHF.

The chain carries TRBV5-1 and TRBJ1-4; TRBD1 aligns across 7 bases. The CDR3 is made up of 15 amino acids. J lost 3 bases, V lost 4 bases, and 6 bases had no gene match. Looked up from germline, CDR1 is SGHRS and CDR2 is YFSETQ. The CDR3 nucleotides are TGCGCCAGCAGCCCCCCCGGGACAGCTAATGAAAAACTGTTTTTT. It is translated as CASSPPGTANEKLFF.

The J gene is TRBJ1-1, the V gene TRBV5-1; 8 nucleotides align to TRBD1. V dropped 3 bases and J dropped 4; count of bases not matched to a gene: 5. The CDR3 is 14 residues long. Per the germline V gene, CDR1 is SGHRS and CDR2 is YFSETQ. CDR3 loop: CASSSTGEGTEAFF. In nucleotides, the CDR3 is TGCGCCAGCAGCTCGACAGGGGAAGGCACTGAAGCTTTCTTT.

The V gene is TRBV7-6, the J gene TRBJ2-7, with no clear D. Deletions cut 2 bases from V and 3 bases from J, with 11 bases between. This CDR3 comprises 14 residues. Per the germline V gene, CDR1 is SGHVS and CDR2 is FNYEAQ. CDR3 residues: CASSLTVNSYEQYF. The DNA for the CDR3 is TGTGCCAGCAGCTTAACGGTAAACAGCTACGAGCAGTACTTC.

The chain carries TRBV19 and TRBJ1-3; unclear D gene. CDR3 length: 13 residues. Per germline, CDR1 LNHDA and CDR2 SQIVND (reference sequence). V gave up 3 bases and J gave up 0 bases, with 3 bases separating them. The CDR3 spells CASSILSGNTIYF. For the CDR3, the DNA is TGTGCCAGTAGTATCCTCTCTGGAAACACCATATATTTT.

The chain couples TRBV7-3 to TRBJ2-2; 7 bases are a match to TRBD2. V was clipped by 5 bases and J by 3 bases; unmatched bases: 6. Germline V gene data show CDR1 as SGHTA and CDR2 as FQGTGA. This CDR3 is 15 amino acids long. The CDR3 coding sequence is TGTGCCAGCAGCCCTGGGCTAGCGGACACCGGGGAGCTGTTTTTT. This translates into CASSPGLADTGELFF.

J is TRBJ1-2 and V is TRBV6-1; D is undetermined. Germline values: CDR1 MNHNS, CDR2 SASEGT. This CDR3 spans 13 amino acids. The ends were cut back, 1 base at V and 1 base at J, with 4 bases in the middle. The chain's CDR3 is CASSEDSNYGYTF. CDR3 nucleotide sequence: TGTGCCAGCAGTGAAGACAGTAACTATGGCTACACCTTC.

This clone was seen only once. V gene TRBV29-1 combines with J gene TRBJ1-2, with 9 bases aligning to TRBD1. Germline assignment: CDR1 SQVTM and CDR2 ANQGSEA. The junction had 12 bases not matched to a gene; V was cut back by 6 bases and J by 7 bases. CDR3 length: 14 residues. CDR3: CSVTGTGFGFGYTF. In nucleotides, the CDR3 is TGCAGCGTCACCGGGACAGGGTTTGGGTTTGGCTACACCTTC.